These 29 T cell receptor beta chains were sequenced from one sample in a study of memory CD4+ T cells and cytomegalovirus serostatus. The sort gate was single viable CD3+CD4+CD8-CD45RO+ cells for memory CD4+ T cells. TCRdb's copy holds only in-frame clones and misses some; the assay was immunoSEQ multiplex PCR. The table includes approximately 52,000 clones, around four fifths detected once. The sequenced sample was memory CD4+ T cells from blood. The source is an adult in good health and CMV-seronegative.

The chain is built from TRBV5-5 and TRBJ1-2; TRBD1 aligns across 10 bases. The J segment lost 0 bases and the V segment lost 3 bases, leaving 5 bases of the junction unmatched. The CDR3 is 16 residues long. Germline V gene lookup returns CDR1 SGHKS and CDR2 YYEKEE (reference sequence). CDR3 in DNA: TGTGCCAGCAGCTGGGAGACAGGGGGCTCTAACTATGGCTACACCTTC. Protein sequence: CASSWETGGSNYGYTF. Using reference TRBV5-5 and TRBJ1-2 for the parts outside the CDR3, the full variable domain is DAGVTQSPTHLIKTRGQQVTLRCSPISGHKSVSWYQQVLGQGPQFIFQYYEKEERGRGNFPDRFSARQFPNYSSELNVNALLLGDSALYLCASSWETGGSNYGYTFGSGTRLTVV.

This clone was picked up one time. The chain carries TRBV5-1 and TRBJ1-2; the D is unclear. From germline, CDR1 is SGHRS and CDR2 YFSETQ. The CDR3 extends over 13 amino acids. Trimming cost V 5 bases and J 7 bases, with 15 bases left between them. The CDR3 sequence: CASRPVVESGYTF. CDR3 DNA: TGCGCCAGCAGACCCGTGGTTGAGTCTGGCTACACCTTC.

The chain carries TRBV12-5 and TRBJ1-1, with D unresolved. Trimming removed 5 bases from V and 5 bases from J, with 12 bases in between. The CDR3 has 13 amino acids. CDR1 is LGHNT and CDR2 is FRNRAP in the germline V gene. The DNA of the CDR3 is TGTGCTAGTGGTAAGTCAGGAGGAACTGAAGCTTTCTTT. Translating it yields CASGKSGGTEAFF.

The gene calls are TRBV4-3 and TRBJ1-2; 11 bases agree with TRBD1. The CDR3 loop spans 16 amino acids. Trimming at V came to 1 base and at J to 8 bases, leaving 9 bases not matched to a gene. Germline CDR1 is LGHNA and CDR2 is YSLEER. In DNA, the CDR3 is TGCGCCAGCAGCCAAGGAGGATCGGACAGGGGGCGCGGCTACACCTTC. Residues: CASSQGGSDRGRGYTF.

This CDR3 is CSVEASSYEQYF. In DNA form, the CDR3 reads TGCAGCGTTGAAGCCAGCTCCTACGAGCAGTACTTC. The chain carries TRBV29-1 and TRBJ2-7; D remains unclear. CDR1 SQVTM and CDR2 ANQGSEA come from the germline V gene. The V end lost 1 base, the J end lost 0 bases, and 4 bases lay between the germline ends. This CDR3 has 12 amino acids.

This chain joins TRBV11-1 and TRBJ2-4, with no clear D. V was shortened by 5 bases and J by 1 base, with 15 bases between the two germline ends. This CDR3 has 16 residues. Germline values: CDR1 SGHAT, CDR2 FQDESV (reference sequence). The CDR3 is CASSRSTAAAKNIQYF. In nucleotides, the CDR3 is TGTGCCAGCAGCCGGTCCACGGCGGCGGCCAAAAACATTCAGTACTTC.

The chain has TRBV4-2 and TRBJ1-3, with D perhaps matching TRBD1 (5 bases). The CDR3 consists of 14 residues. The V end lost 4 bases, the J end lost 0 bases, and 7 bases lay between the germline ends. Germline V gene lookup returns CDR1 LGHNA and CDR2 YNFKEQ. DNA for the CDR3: TGTGCCAGCAGCCGGGGGACCTCTGGAAACACCATATATTTT. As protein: CASSRGTSGNTIYF.

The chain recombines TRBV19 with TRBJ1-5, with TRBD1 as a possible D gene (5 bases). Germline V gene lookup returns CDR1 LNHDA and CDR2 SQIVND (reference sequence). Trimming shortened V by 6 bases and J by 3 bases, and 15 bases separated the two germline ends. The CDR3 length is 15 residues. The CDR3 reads CASRPRDGINQPQHF. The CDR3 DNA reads TGTGCCAGTAGACCGCGGGACGGAATCAATCAGCCCCAGCATTTT.

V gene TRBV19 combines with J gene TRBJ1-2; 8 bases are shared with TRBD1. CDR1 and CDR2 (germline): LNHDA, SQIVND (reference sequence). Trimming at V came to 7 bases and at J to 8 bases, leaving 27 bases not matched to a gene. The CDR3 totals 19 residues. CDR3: CASTPSGLGTGINQEGYTF. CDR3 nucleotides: TGTGCCAGTACCCCCTCCGGTCTCGGGACAGGTATCAACCAGGAAGGCTACACCTTC.

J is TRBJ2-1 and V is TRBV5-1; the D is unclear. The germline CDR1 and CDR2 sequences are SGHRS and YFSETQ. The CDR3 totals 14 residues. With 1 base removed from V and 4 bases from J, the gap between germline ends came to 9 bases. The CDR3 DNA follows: TGCGCCAGCAGCTTGAGAGACGGATACAATGAGCAGTTCTTC. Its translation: CASSLRDGYNEQFF.

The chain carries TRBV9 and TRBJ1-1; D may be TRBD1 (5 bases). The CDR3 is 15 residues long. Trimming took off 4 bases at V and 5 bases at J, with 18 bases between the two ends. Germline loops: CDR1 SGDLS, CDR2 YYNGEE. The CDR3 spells CASSLAGALGTEAFF. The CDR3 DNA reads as TGTGCCAGCAGCCTTGCTGGGGCCCTGGGGACTGAAGCTTTCTTT.

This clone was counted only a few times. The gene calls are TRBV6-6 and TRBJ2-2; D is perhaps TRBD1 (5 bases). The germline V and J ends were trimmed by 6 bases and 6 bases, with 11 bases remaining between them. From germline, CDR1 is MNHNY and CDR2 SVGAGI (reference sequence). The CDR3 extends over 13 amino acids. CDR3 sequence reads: CASRQVLAGELFF. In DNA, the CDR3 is TGTGCCAGCAGACAGGTTCTGGCCGGGGAGCTGTTTTTT.

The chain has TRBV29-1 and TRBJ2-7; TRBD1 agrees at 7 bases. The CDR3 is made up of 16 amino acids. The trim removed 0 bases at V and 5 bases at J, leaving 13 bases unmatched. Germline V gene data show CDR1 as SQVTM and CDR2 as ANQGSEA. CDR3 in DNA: TGCAGCGTTGAAGATCGACAGGGATGGAAGGCCGACGAGCAGTACTTC. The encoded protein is CSVEDRQGWKADEQYF.

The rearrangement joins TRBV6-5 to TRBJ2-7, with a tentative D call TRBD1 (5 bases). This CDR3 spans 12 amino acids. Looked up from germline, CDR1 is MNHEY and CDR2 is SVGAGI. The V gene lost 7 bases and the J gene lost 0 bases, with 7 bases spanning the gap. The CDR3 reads CASTGHSYEQYF. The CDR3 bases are TGTGCCAGCACAGGGCACTCCTACGAGCAGTACTTC.

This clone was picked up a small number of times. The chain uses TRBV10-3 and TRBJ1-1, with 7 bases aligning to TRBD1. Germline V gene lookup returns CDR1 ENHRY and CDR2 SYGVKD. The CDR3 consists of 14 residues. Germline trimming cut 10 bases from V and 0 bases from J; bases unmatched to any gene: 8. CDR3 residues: CATYSTGLNTEAFF. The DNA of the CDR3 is TGTGCCACCTACTCGACAGGGTTGAACACTGAAGCTTTCTTT.

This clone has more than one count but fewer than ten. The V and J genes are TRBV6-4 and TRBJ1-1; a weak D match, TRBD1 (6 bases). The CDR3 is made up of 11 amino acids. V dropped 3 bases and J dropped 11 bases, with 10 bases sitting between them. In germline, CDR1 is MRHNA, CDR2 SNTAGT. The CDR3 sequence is CASSDLRGAFF. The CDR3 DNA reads TGTGCCAGCAGTGATTTAAGGGGGGCTTTCTTT.

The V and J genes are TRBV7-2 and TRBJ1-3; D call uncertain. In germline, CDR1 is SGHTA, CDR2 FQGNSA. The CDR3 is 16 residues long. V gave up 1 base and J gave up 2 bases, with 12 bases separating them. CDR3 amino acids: CASSLVFGIAGNTIYF. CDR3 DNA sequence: TGTGCCAGCAGCTTAGTTTTTGGTATCGCTGGAAACACCATATATTTT.

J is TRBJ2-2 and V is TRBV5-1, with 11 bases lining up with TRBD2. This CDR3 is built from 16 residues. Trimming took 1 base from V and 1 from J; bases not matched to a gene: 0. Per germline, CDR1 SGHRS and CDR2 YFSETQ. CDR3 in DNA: TGCGCCAGCAGCTTGACTAGCGGGGGGAACACCGGGGAGCTGTTTTTT. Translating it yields CASSLTSGGNTGELFF.

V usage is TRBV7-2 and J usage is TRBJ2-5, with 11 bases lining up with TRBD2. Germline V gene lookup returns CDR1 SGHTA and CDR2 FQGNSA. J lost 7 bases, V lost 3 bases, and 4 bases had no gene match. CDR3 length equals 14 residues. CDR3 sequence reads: CASSFGTSGGTQYF. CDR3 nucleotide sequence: TGTGCCAGCAGCTTTGGGACTAGCGGAGGGACCCAGTACTTC.

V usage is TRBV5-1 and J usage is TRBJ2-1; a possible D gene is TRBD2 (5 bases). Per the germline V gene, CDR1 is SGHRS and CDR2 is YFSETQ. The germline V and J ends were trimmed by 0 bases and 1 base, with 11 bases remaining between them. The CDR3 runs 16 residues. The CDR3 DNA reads TGCGCCAGCAGCTTGGAAGGGAGAGGGTCCTACAATGAGCAGTTCTTC. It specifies CASSLEGRGSYNEQFF.

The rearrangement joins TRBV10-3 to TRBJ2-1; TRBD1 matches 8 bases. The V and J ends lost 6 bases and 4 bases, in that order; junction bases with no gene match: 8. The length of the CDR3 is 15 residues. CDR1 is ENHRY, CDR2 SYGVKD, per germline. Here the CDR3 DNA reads TGTGCCATCAGGGAACTGACAGGGGCTTACAATGAGCAGTTCTTC. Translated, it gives CAIRELTGAYNEQFF.

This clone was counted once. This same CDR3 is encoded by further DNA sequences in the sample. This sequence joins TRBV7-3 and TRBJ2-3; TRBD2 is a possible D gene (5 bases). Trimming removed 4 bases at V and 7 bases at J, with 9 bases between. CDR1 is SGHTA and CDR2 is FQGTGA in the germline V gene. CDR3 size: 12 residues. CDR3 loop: CASSSPGNTQYF. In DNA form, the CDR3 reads TGTGCCAGCAGCTCCCCGGGGAATACGCAGTATTTT.

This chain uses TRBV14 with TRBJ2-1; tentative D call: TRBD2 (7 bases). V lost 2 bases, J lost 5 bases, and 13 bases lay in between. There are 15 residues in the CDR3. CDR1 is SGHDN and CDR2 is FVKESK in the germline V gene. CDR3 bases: TGTGCCAGCAGCCAAACTCGGGGGGCCAACAATGAGCAGTTCTTC. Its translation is CASSQTRGANNEQFF. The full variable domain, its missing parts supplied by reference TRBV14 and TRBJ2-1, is EAGVTQFPSHSVIEKGQTVTLRCDPISGHDNLYWYRRVMGKEIKFLLHFVKESKQDESGMPNNRFLAERTGGTYSTLKVQPAELEDSGVYFCASSQTRGANNEQFFGPGTRLTVL.

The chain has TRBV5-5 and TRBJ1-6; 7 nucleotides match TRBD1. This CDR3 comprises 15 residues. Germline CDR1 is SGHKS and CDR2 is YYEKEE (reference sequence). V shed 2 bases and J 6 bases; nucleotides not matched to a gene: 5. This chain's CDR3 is CASSLGGTANSPLHF. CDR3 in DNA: TGTGCCAGCAGCTTAGGGGGCACGGCTAATTCACCCCTCCACTTT.

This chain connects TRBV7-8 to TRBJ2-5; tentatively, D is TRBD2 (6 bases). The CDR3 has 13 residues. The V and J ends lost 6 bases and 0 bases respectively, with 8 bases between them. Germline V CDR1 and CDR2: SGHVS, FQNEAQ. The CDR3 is CASRRDYQETQYF. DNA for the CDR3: TGTGCCAGCAGACGGGACTACCAAGAGACCCAGTACTTC.

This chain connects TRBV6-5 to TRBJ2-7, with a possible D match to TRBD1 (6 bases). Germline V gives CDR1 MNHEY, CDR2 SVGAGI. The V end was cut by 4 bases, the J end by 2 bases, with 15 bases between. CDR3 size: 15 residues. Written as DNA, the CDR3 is TGTGCCAGCAGTTCCATCGTACAGGGTCCCTACGAGCAGTACTTC. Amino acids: CASSSIVQGPYEQYF.

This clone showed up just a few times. In DNA form, the CDR3 reads TGTGCCAGTAGGGGGTCTAATGAAAAACTGTTTTTT. This translates into CASRGSNEKLFF. This chain links TRBV30 with TRBJ1-4, with D tentatively TRBD1 (6 bases). The CDR3 covers 12 residues. V was trimmed by 8 bases and J by 3 bases, leaving 10 bases between them. Germline V gene data show CDR1 as GTSNPN and CDR2 as SVGIG (reference sequence).

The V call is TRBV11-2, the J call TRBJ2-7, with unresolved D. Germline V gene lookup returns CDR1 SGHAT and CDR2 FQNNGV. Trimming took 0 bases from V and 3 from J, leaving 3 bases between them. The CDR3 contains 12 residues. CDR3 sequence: CASSLDNYEQYF. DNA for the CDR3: TGTGCCAGCAGCTTAGATAACTACGAGCAGTACTTC.

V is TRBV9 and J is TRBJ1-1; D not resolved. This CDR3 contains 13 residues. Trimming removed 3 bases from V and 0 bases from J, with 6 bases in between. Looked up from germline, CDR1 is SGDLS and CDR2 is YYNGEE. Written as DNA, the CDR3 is TGTGCCAGCAGCGCCCTTATGAACACTGAAGCTTTCTTT. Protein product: CASSALMNTEAFF.